Given below is one T cell receptor beta chain in context. In germline, CDR1 is MNHEY, CDR2 SVGAGI. The CDR3 is 14 residues long. V was trimmed by 6 bases and J by 0 bases, leaving 9 bases between them. The table came from immunoSEQ multiplex PCR; TCRdb's copy has only in-frame clones and leaves some out. The sample consists of tens of thousands of clones, around 86% of them appearing once. These data are taken from a study of blood T cell repertoires in COVID-19. Study background: The United States, Italy and Spain supplied acute and convalescent COVID-19 samples.

This rearrangement joins TRBV6-5 to TRBJ1-5; unclear D gene. This sequence originates from a man aged 50-59 years with active or convalescent COVID-19. What was sequenced was peripheral blood. The CDR3 nucleotides read TGTGCCAGCAGCCTCGCGGTTAGCAATCAGCCCCAGCATTTT. Protein sequence: CASSLAVSNQPQHF.